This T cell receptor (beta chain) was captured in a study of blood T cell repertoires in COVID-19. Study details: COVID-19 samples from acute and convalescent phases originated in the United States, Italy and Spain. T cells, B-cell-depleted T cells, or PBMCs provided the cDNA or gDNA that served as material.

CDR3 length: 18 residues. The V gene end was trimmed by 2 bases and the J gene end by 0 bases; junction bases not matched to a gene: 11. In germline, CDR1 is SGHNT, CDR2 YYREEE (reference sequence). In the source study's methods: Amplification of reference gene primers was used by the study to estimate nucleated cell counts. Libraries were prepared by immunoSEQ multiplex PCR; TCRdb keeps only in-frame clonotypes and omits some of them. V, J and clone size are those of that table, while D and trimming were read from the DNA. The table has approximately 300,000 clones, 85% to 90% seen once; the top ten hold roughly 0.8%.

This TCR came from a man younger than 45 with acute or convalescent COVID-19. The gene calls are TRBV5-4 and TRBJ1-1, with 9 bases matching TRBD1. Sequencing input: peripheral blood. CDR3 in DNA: TGTGCCAGCAGCTTTCACAGGGGGCGCTATCTGGTGAACACTGAAGCTTTCTTT. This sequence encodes CASSFHRGRYLVNTEAFF.